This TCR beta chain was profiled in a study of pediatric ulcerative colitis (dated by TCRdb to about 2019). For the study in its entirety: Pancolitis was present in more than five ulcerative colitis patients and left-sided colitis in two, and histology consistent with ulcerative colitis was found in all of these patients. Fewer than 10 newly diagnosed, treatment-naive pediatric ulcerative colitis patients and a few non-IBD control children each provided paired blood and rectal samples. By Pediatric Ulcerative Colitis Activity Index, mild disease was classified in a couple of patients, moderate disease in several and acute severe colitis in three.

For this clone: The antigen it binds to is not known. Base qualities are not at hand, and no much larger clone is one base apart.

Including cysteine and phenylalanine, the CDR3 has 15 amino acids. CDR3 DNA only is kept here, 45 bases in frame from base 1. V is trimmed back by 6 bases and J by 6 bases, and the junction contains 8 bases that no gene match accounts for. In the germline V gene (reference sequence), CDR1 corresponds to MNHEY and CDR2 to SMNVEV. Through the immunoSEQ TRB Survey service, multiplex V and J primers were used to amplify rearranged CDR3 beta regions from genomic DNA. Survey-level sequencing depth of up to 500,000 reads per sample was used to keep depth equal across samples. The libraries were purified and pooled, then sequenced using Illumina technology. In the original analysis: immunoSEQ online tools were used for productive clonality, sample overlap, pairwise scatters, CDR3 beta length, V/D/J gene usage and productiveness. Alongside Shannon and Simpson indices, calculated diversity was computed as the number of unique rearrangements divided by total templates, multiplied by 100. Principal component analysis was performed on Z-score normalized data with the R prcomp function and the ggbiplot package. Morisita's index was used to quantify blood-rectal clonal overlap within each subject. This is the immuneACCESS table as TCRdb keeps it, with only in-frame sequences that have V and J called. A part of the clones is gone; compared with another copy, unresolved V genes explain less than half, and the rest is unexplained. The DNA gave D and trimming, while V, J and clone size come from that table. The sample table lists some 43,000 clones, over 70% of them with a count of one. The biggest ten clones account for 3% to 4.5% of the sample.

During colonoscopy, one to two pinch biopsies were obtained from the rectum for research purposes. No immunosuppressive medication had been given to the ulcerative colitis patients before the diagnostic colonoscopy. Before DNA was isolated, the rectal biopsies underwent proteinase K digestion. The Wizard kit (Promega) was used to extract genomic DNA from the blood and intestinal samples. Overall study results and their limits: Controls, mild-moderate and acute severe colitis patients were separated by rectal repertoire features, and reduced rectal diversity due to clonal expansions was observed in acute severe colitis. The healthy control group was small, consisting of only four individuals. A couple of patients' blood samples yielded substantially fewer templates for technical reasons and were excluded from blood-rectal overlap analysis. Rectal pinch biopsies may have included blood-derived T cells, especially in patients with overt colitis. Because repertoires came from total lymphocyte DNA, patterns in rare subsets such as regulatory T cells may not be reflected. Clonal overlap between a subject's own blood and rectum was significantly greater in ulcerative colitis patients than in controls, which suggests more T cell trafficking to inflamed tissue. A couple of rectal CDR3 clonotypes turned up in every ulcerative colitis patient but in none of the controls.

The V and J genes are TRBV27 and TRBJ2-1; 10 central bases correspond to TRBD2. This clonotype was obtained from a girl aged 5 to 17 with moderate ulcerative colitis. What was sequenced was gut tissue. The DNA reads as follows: TGTGCCAGCAGCCCTCTAGCGGGAGTAGGCAATGAGCAGTTCTTC. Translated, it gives CASSPLAGVGNEQFF.